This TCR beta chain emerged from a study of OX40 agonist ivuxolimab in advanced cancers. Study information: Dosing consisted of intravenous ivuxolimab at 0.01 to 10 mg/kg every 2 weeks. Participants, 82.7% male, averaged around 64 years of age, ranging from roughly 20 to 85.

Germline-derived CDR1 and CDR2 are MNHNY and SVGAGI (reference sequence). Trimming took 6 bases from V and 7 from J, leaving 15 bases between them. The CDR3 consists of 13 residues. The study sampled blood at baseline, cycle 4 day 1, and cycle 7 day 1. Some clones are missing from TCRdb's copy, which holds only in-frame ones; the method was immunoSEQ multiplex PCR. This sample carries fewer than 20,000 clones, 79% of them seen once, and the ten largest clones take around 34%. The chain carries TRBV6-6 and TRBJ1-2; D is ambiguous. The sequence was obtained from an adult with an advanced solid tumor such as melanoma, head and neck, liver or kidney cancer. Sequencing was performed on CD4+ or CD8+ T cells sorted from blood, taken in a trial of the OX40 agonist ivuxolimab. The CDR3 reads CASSHNRGFGYTF. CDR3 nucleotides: TGTGCCAGCAGCCACAACCGAGGGTTTGGCTACACCTTC.